The entry below describes one T cell receptor beta chain. As yet, its antigen is unknown. These data originate in a study of T cell repertoires in cytomegalovirus infection. General study results and limits: Predominance within the ex vivo response was attributable to HLA-C-restricted CMV-specific TCR beta clonotypes. Pooled public TCR beta family frequency picked out CMV carriers with the relevant HLA.

TCRdb recomputed calls from the reads with MiXCR, one row per CDR3 protein. The table includes under 300,000 distinct CDR3 sequences, around an eighth detected once. Trimming shortened V by 7 bases and J by 7 bases, and 16 bases separated the two germline ends. The CDR3 is 13 residues long. Germline lookup yields CDR1 MNHNY and CDR2 SVGAGI (reference sequence). This receptor was identified in a human donor in good health (CMV status not recorded). Some clones in this sample may be carry-over from other donors' samples. The rearrangement uses TRBV6-6 and TRBJ2-5; D is ambiguous. Specimen: PBMCs. The CDR3 here is CASIVPSGATQYF. The CDR3 coding sequence is TGTGCCAGCATTGTCCCGTCCGGAGCGACCCAGTACTTC.